This entry concerns a single T cell receptor (beta chain). Germline CDR1 is SGHTA and CDR2 is FQGNSA. The CDR3 runs 13 residues. The ends were cut back, 2 bases at V and 7 bases at J, with 9 bases in the middle. The sample originates from a study of blood T cells in healthy people across ages. A second PCR, run for roughly 7 to 12 cycles, used a sample-barcoded 5' primer plus a J-beta primer mix. Via MiXCR, TCRdb re-called the 5' RACE reads, giving one row per CDR3 protein. The sample includes 1.2 million to 1.5 million distinct CDR3 sequences, almost 60% of them seen just once. Samples each had at least 6 micrograms of total RNA extracted.

The chain links TRBV7-2 to TRBJ1-5; D is ambiguous. Material: blood. The TCR originated in a young man in good health. The CDR3 sequence: CASSLLAKQPQHF. DNA of the CDR3: TGTGCCAGCAGCTTACTGGCGAAGCAGCCCCAGCATTTT. Filled out from reference TRBV7-2 and TRBJ1-5, the complete variable domain reads GAGVSQSPSNKVTEKGKDVELRCDPISGHTALYWYRQSLGQGLEFLIYFQGNSAPDKSGLPSDRFSAERTGGSVSTLTIQRTQQEDSAVYLCASSLLAKQPQHFGDGTRLSIL.